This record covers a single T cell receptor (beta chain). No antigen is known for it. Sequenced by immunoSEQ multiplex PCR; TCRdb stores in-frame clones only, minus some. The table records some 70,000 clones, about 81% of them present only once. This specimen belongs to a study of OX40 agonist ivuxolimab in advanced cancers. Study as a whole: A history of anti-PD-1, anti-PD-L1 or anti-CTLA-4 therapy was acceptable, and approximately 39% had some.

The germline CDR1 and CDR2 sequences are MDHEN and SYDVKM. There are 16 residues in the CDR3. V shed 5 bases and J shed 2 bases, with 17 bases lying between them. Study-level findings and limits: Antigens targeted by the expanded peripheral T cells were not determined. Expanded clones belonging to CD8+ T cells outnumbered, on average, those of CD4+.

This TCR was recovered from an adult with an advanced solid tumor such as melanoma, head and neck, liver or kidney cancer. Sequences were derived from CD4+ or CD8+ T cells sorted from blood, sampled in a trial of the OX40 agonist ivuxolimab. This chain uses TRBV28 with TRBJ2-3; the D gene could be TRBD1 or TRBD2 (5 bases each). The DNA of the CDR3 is TGTGCCAGCAGTCCCGCCTCCCGGGGCAACACAGATACGCAGTATTTT. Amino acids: CASSPASRGNTDTQYF.